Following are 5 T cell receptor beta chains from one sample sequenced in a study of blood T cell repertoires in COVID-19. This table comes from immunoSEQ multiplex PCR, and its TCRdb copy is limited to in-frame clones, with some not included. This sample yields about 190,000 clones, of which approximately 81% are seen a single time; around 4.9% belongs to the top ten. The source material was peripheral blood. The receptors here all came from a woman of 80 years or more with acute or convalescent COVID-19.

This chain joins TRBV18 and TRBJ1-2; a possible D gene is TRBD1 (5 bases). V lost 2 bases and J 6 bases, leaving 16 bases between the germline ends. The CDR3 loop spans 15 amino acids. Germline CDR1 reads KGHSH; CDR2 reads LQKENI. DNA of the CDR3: TGTGCCAGCTCACCAGCGCTTGACAGCCTGGATGGCTACACCTTC. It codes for CASSPALDSLDGYTF.

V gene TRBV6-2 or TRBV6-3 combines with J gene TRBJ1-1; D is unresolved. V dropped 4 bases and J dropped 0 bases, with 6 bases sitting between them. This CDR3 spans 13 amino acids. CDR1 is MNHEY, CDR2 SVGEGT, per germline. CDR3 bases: TGTGCCAGCAGTTGGGCCGTGAACACTGAAGCTTTCTTT. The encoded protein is CASSWAVNTEAFF.

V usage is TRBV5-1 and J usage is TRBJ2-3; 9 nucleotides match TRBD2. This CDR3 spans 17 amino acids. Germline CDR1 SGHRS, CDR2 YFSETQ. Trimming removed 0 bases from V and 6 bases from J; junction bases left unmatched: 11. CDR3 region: CASSLAASGDLGDTQYF. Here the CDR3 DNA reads TGCGCCAGCAGCTTGGCGGCTAGCGGGGACCTTGGGGATACGCAGTATTTT. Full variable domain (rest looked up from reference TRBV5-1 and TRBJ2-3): KAGVTQTPRYLIKTRGQQVTLSCSPISGHRSVSWYQQTPGQGLQFLFEYFSETQRNKGNFPGRFSGRQFSNSRSEMNVSTLELGDSALYLCASSLAASGDLGDTQYFGPGTRLTVL.

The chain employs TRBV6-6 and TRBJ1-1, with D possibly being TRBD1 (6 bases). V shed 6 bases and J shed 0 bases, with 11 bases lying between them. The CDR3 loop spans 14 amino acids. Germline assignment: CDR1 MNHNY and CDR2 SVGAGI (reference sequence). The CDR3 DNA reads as TGTGCCAGCAGGATAACAGGGTTGAACACTGAAGCTTTCTTT. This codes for CASRITGLNTEAFF.

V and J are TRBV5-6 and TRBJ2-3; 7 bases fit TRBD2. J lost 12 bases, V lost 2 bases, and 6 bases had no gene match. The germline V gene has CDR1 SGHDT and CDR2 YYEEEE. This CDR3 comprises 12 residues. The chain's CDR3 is CASSFRRGTQYF. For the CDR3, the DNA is TGTGCCAGCAGCTTTCGGCGGGGGACCCAGTATTTT.